What follows is one T cell receptor beta chain and its context. Its specificity is unknown. Tumor samples were taken before definitive surgery or chemotherapy. This CDR3 spans 16 amino acids. Between the trimmed V and J ends, which lost 1 base and 0 bases, there was a span of 7 bases. Per germline, CDR1 SEHNR and CDR2 FQNEAQ (reference sequence). Some clones are missing from TCRdb's copy, which holds only in-frame ones; the method was immunoSEQ multiplex PCR. In the table there are about 1,100 clones, approximately 71% of which are singletons. The data are from a study of high-grade serous ovarian cancer treatment subgroups. On the study more broadly: Mean per sample: around 14,000 reads, some 7,500 unique TCR beta rearrangements.

Points from the study as a whole: Repertoire similarity ranged roughly 0.1 to 0.85 between tumors of one patient. Spatial context was lost because tumors were sequenced in bulk. Higher neoantigen levels went with greater TCR clonal relatedness.

This receptor was taken from a human donor with high-grade serous ovarian cancer. The V and J genes are TRBV7-9 and TRBJ1-6, with D possibly TRBD1 on 5 matching bases. Sequences were obtained from tumor tissue. Here the CDR3 DNA reads TGTGCCAGCAGCTTAGATAGGGGCTCCTATAATTCACCCCTCCACTTT. It translates to CASSLDRGSYNSPLHF. Drawing the rest from reference TRBV7-9 and TRBJ1-6, the complete variable domain is DTGVSQNPRHKITKRGQNVTFRCDPISEHNRLYWYRQTLGQGPEFLTYFQNEAQLEKSRLLSDRFSAERPKGSFSTLEIQRTEQGDSAMYLCASSLDRGSYNSPLHFGNGTRLTVT.